The T cell receptor beta chain described here comes from a study of early T cells in non-severe SARS-CoV-2 infection. About the research overall: Sequenced bulk RNA came from whole blood that was unsorted, and chains were unpaired. Broader study findings: VDJdb matching skewed toward anti-spike CD8 responses, missing private and CD4 specificities.

The CDR3 is made up of 14 amino acids. V dropped 4 bases and J dropped 3; count of bases not matched to a gene: 4. Germline V lookup: CDR1 SGHKS, CDR2 YYEKEE (reference sequence). Attachment of unique molecular identifiers to individual cDNA molecules was performed. In TCRdb, the 5' RACE reads were re-called with MiXCR into one record per CDR3 protein. The repertoire holds 50,000 or so distinct CDR3 sequences, with around 14% as singletons. There are a few counts of this clonotype. As yet, its antigen is unknown. J is TRBJ2-7 and V is TRBV5-5; TRBD1 matches at 10 bases. The specimen was whole blood. This TCR came from an adult who was a healthcare worker with PCR-confirmed SARS-CoV-2 infection or an uninfected control (not recorded which). The CDR3 protein is CASSRRTGGYEQYF. The DNA of the CDR3 is TGTGCCAGCAGCCGACGGACAGGGGGCTACGAGCAGTACTTC.